Listed below are T cell receptor beta chains from one sample, sequenced in a study of T cells in Graves' hyperthyroidism and ophthalmopathy. TCRdb redid the calling of the multiplex PCR reads with MiXCR, one entry per CDR3 protein. Of fewer than 450,000 distinct CDR3 sequences in the sample, about 15% were seen once. Sequencing was done on a sample of blood. These receptors originate from a woman aged 25 to 39 with Graves' hyperthyroidism that later progressed to Graves' ophthalmopathy. CDR3s leave out the opening cysteine and the closing phenylalanine or tryptophan.

cdr3_aa j_call v_call
ASSLEWFGRSYEQY TRBJ2-7 TRBV11-2
ASSFGTAPAYEQY TRBJ2-7 TRBV6-1
ASSPPSGQETQY TRBJ2-5 TRBV18
ASSKGQGASGELF TRBJ2-2 TRBV5-1
ASSLAQGKRQGRIHAKNTEAF TRBJ1-1 TRBV12-3/TRBV12-4
ASSPYRDHTDTQY TRBJ2-3 TRBV28
ASRFRGVSNYGYT TRBJ1-2 TRBV7-9
SARQTGGYYGYT TRBJ1-2 TRBV20-1
ASSWTGQVITYEQY TRBJ2-7 TRBV7-2
ASSSLAGVYQETQY TRBJ2-5 TRBV28
ASSRDGLLGGYT TRBJ1-2 TRBV18
ASGQSPVYEQF TRBJ2-1 TRBV3-1
ASSVVGTGNYGYT TRBJ1-2 TRBV9
ASSASVSPAREQY TRBJ2-7 TRBV19